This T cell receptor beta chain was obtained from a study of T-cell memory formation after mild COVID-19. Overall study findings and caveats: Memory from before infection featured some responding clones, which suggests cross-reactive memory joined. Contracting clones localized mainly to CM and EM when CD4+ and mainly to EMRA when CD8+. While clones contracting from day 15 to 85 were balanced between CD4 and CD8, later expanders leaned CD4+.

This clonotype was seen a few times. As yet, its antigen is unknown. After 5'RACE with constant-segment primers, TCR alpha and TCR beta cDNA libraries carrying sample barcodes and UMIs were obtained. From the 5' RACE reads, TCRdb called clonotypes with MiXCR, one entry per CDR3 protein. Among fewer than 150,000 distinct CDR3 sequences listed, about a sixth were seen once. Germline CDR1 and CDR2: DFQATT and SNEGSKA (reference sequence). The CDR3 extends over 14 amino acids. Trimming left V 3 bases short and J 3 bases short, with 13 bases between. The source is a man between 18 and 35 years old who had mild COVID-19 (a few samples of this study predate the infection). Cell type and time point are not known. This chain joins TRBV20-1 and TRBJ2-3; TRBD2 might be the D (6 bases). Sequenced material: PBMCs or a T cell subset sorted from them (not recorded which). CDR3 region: CSARTGLATDTQYF. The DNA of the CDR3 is TGCAGTGCTAGGACGGGGCTAGCGACAGATACGCAGTATTTT.